The sequence of this TCR beta chain was determined in a study of shared T cell receptors in the human thymus. TCRdb's table, derived via immunoSEQ multiplex PCR, lists solely in-frame clones and lacks some. In the table there are hundreds of thousands of clones, 70% to 90% of which are singletons. V dropped 4 bases and J dropped 4 bases, with 11 bases sitting between them. Germline V gene data show CDR1 as MRHNA and CDR2 as SNTAGT. This CDR3 region has 15 residues. These data are also associated with another study on human thymus T cells. This second study says: Thymic samples were excised during corrective heart operations. What appeared biased in thymic and blood repertoires was the usage of V and J genes.

The clonotype was recovered from a boy under three years old with a congenital heart defect. Sequenced material: thymocytes. The chain uses TRBV6-4 and TRBJ1-6; D gene uncertain. The CDR3 DNA is TGTGCCAGCAGTGCCAGCGATCTTTATAATTCACCCCTCCACTTT. Its translation is CASSASDLYNSPLHF.